These 19 T cell receptor beta chains were all obtained from the same sample, sequenced in a study of identifying expanded T cells in peripheral blood. Here immunoSEQ multiplex PCR was the method, and the copy in TCRdb shows in-frame clones only, minus some. The sample yields around 130,000 clones, about 86% seen once. Specimen: blood. The receptors were sampled from a person aged 18 to 75 in good health.

The chain uses TRBV29-1 and TRBJ2-1; a possible D gene is TRBD2 (6 bases). Germline V gives CDR1 SQVTM, CDR2 ANQGSEA. This CDR3 contains 11 residues. V dropped 4 bases and J dropped 16 bases, with 17 bases sitting between them. CDR3 bases: TGCAGCGTTGTAAAGGGACTGTTGGAATTCTTC. The encoded protein is CSVVKGLLEFF.

V is TRBV6-1 and J is TRBJ2-3; 8 bases match TRBD2. This CDR3 is 17 amino acids long. Per the germline V gene, CDR1 is MNHNS and CDR2 is SASEGT. The trim removed 2 bases at V and 4 bases at J, leaving 11 bases unmatched. CDR3 nucleotides: TGTGCCAGCAGTGAATCGGGAGGGGGAGCTGTTGCAGATACGCAGTATTTT. This gives the protein CASSESGGGAVADTQYF.

V is TRBV2 and J is TRBJ2-1; tentative D call: TRBD2 (5 bases). Germline CDR1 is SNHLY and CDR2 is FYNNEI. This CDR3 contains 13 residues. V gave up 1 base and J gave up 7 bases, with 8 bases separating them. CDR3 nucleotides: TGTGCCAGCAGTGAAGATCGGGATAATGAGCAGTTCTTC. Its translation: CASSEDRDNEQFF.

J is TRBJ1-2 and V is TRBV9; D perhaps matches TRBD1 (5 bases). Germline CDR1 SGDLS, CDR2 YYNGEE. The V end was cut by 4 bases, the J end by 4 bases, with 14 bases between. The CDR3 covers 14 residues. The CDR3 DNA is TGTGCCAGCAGCCCCTCGACAGATTTCTATGGCTACACCTTC. Protein sequence: CASSPSTDFYGYTF.

The chain recombines TRBV10-1 with TRBJ2-7; the D gene could be TRBD1 or TRBD2 (5 bases each). The germline V and J ends were trimmed by 2 bases and 0 bases, with 11 bases remaining between them. The CDR3 extends over 15 amino acids. Germline CDR1 is WNHNN and CDR2 is SYGVQD (reference sequence). This CDR3 is CASSERVGGSYEQYF. The CDR3 DNA reads TGCGCCAGCAGTGAGAGGGTTGGGGGCTCCTACGAGCAGTACTTC.

J is TRBJ2-3 and V is TRBV9; D ambiguous. Trimming took off 3 bases at V and 5 bases at J, with 10 bases between the two ends. CDR3 size: 13 residues. Per the germline V gene, CDR1 is SGDLS and CDR2 is YYNGEE. CDR3 in amino acids: CASSDMGRDTQYF. CDR3 nucleotides: TGTGCCAGCAGCGATATGGGAAGAGATACGCAGTATTTT. The whole variable domain, remainder taken from reference TRBV9 and TRBJ2-3, is DSGVTQTPKHLITATGQRVTLRCSPRSGDLSVYWYQQSLDQGLQFLIQYYNGEERAKGNILERFSAQQFPDLHSELNLSSLELGDSALYFCASSDMGRDTQYFGPGTRLTVL.

The CDR3 loop is CASRGGGGTYGYTF. The CDR3 DNA follows: TGTGCCAGCAGGGGGGGAGGGGGGACCTATGGCTACACCTTC. The genes are TRBV6-1 and TRBJ1-2; D perhaps matches TRBD1 (6 bases). The CDR3 is made up of 14 amino acids. The V and J ends lost 6 bases and 4 bases respectively, with 15 bases between them. Looked up from germline, CDR1 is MNHNS and CDR2 is SASEGT.

The genes are TRBV28 and TRBJ1-5, with 7 bases identical to TRBD1. Trimming at V came to 8 bases and at J to 7 bases, leaving 8 bases not matched to a gene. CDR1 is MDHEN and CDR2 is SYDVKM in the germline V gene. The CDR3 contains 13 residues. CDR3 in DNA: TGTGCCAGCCACAGGGGATTGGGACAGCCCCAGCATTTT. It yields the protein CASHRGLGQPQHF.

The CDR3 coding sequence is TGTGCCAGCAGGAGCTACGAGCAGTACTTC. Translating gives CASRSYEQYF. This chain links TRBV6-6 with TRBJ2-7; no reliable D call. Trimming cost V 6 bases and J 3 bases, with 3 bases left between them. Germline V CDR1 and CDR2: MNHNY, SVGAGI (reference sequence). The CDR3 is made up of 10 amino acids.

This rearrangement joins TRBV18 to TRBJ2-2; 12 nucleotides line up with TRBD2. V was clipped by 6 bases and J by 6 bases; unmatched bases: 5. CDR1 is KGHSH and CDR2 is LQKENI in the germline V gene. This CDR3 comprises 15 residues. CDR3 coding DNA: TGTGCCAGCTCCCTGACTAGCGGGAGAGCCGGGGAGCTGTTTTTT. Translation gives CASSLTSGRAGELFF.

The chain uses TRBV7-2 and TRBJ2-2; 12 bases line up with TRBD2. The CDR3 contains 18 residues. Losses at the gene ends were 1 base for V and 6 bases for J; bases not matched to a gene: 9. Germline lookup yields CDR1 SGHTA and CDR2 FQGNSA. CDR3 amino acids: CASSLVGRLAGESGELFF. The DNA of the CDR3 is TGTGCCAGCAGCTTAGTGGGGAGACTAGCGGGGGAGTCCGGGGAGCTGTTTTTT.

The V and J genes are TRBV21-1 and TRBJ2-7; the table names TRBD1, a call not compared with the DNA. TRBV21-1 is annotated as a pseudogene. The CDR3 is 12 amino acids. In DNA form, the CDR3 reads TGTGCCAGCAGCGATCAGGGTCACGAGCAGTACTTC. Amino acid sequence: CASSDQGHEQYF.

The chain is built from TRBV28 and TRBJ1-2; D may be TRBD1 (5 bases). Trimming removed 11 bases at V and 4 bases at J, with 17 bases between. Germline CDR1 is MDHEN and CDR2 is SYDVKM. This CDR3 is 13 amino acids long. The CDR3 loop is CAARGRNSYGYTF. Written as DNA, the CDR3 is TGTGCCGCCCGGGGCAGAAACTCCTATGGCTACACCTTC.

The gene calls are TRBV9 and TRBJ2-3; D is unclear. Trimming shortened V by 1 base and J by 8 bases, and 11 bases separated the two germline ends. This CDR3 is 13 amino acids long. In germline, CDR1 is SGDLS, CDR2 YYNGEE. CDR3: CASSVPEGSTQYF. The CDR3 bases are TGTGCCAGCAGCGTACCTGAAGGGTCTACGCAGTATTTT.

In this sample, this clone turned up once. The chain is built from TRBV29-1 and TRBJ1-1; 7 nucleotides line up with TRBD1. Germline values: CDR1 SQVTM, CDR2 ANQGSEA. The J segment lost 3 bases and the V segment lost 0 bases, leaving 7 bases of the junction unmatched. The CDR3 has 15 residues. CDR3 coding DNA: TGCAGCGTTGAAGAGGGGAGCAGGGGGGACACTGAAGCTTTCTTT. Translation gives CSVEEGSRGDTEAFF. Supplemented by reference TRBV29-1 and TRBJ1-1, the full variable domain reads SAVISQKPSRDICQRGTSLTIQCQVDSQVTMMFWYRQQPGQSLTLIATANQGSEATYESGFVIDKFPISRPNLTFSTLTVSNMSPEDSSIYLCSVEEGSRGDTEAFFGQGTRLTVV.

This chain links TRBV10-1 with TRBJ2-1; D uncertain. Germline CDR1 reads WNHNN; CDR2 reads SYGVQD (reference sequence). The CDR3 totals 11 residues. V lost 4 bases to trimming and J lost 10 bases, with 8 bases between them. Here the CDR3 reads CASSAGWEQFF. The CDR3 DNA reads TGCGCCAGCAGTGCTGGGTGGGAGCAGTTCTTC.

The chain joins TRBV29-1 to TRBJ1-2, with 9 bases lining up with TRBD1. Per germline, CDR1 SQVTM and CDR2 ANQGSEA. The CDR3 consists of 14 residues. V trimming: 1 base; J trimming: 7 bases; junction bases outside the gene matches: 7. The CDR3 bases are TGCAGCGTTGAAGTAGGGGACAGGGTCATTGGCTACACCTTC. It codes for CSVEVGDRVIGYTF.

The V gene is TRBV28, the J gene TRBJ2-7, with a possible D match to TRBD2 (6 bases). Germline loops: CDR1 MDHEN, CDR2 SYDVKM. The CDR3 totals 14 residues. V was cut by 7 bases and J by 0 bases, with 13 bases left in between. As DNA, the CDR3 is TGTGCCAGCACCGCATCGGGGGTCTCCTACGAGCAGTACTTC. Residues: CASTASGVSYEQYF.

This clone was observed once. DNA of the CDR3: TGTGCCAGCAGTTACTCGCTCGCGGGAGGAATTGTGCAGTTCTTC. Its protein product is CASSYSLAGGIVQFF. The chain has TRBV6-5 and TRBJ2-1, with 8 bases aligning to TRBD2. V gave up 0 bases and J gave up 12 bases; unmatched junction bases: 10. The CDR3 totals 15 residues. Per the germline V gene, CDR1 is MNHEY and CDR2 is SVGAGI.